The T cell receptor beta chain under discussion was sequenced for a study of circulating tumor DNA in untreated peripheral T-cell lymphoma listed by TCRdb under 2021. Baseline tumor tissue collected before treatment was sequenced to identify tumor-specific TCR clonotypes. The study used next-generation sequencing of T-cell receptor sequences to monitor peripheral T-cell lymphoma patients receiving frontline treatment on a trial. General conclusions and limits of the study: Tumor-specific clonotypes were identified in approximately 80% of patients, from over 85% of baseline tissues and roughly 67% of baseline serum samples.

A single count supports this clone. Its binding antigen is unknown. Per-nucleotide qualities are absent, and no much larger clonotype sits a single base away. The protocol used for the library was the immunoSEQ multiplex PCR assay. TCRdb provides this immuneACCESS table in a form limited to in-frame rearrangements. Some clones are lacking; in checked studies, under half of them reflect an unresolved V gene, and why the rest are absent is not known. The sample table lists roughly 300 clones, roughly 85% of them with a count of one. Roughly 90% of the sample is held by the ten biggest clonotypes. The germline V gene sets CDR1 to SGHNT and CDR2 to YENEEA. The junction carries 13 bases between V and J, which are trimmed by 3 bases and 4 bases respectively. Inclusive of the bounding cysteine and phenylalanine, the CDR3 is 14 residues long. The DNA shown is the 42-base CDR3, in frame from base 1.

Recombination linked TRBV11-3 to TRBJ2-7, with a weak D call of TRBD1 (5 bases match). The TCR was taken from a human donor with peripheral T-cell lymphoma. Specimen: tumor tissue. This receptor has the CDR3 CASSLAQGIYEQYF. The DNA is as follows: TGTGCCAGCAGCTTGGCCCAGGGAATTTACGAGCAGTACTTC.